This T cell receptor beta chain was captured by sequencing in a study of cytomegalovirus exposure and HLA in healthy donors. Across the study: An early data release held around 80 million unique TCRs from HLA-typed donors. Points from the study as a whole: An observed cluster of highly shared sequence variants was recorded as a likely sequencing artifact.

This CDR3 comprises 10 residues. The germline V gene has CDR1 DFQATT and CDR2 SNEGSKA (reference sequence). V lost 7 bases to trimming and J lost 4 bases, with 5 bases between them. This clone was recorded only once. Its antigen is unidentified. The study ran its PCR with 60 Vbeta and 13 Jbeta primers. Only in-frame clones appear in the TCRdb table, and some are missing; sequencing was by immunoSEQ multiplex PCR. The sample has over 150,000 clones, approximately 78% seen once. The material sequenced was PBMCs. The rearrangement links TRBV20-1 to TRBJ1-5, with no clear D. This TCR came from a woman younger than 45 in good health and CMV-seropositive. The CDR3 is CSVGNQPQHF. CDR3 DNA sequence: TGCAGTGTCGGGAATCAGCCCCAGCATTTT.